These 17 T cell receptor beta chains originate from one sample sequenced in a study of spatial heterogeneity in lung cancer. Time point in this sample: blood at routine non-recurrence follow-up after resection. Unsorted samples of tumor, nontumor lung or frozen PBMC had their whole RNA sequenced. MiXCR, run by TCRdb on the 5' RACE reads, gives a single entry per CDR3 protein. The repertoire holds around 110,000 distinct CDR3 sequences, with 10% to 15% as singletons. The specimen was PBMCs, collected at follow-up. These receptors were taken from a male donor with early-stage non-small cell lung cancer.

This clonotype was counted only a few times. The rearrangement joins TRBV5-1 to TRBJ1-1; D gene unclear. Trimming stripped 4 bases from V and 1 base from J, with 8 bases between. Germline V CDR1 and CDR2: SGHRS, YFSETQ. The CDR3 has 13 residues. The DNA for the CDR3 is TGCGCCAGCAGCCGGACCCAGAACACTGAAGCTTTCTTT. Translated, it gives CASSRTQNTEAFF.

This clonotype has at least ten counts. The V call is TRBV7-6, the J call TRBJ1-1; D is uncertain. Germline V gene lookup returns CDR1 SGHVS and CDR2 FNYEAQ. There are 19 residues in the CDR3. V was cut by 2 bases and J by 0 bases, with 22 bases left in between. The CDR3 spells CASSLLALGPAGMNTEAFF. The CDR3 DNA is TGTGCCAGCAGCTTACTCGCCCTCGGGCCAGCTGGAATGAACACTGAAGCTTTCTTT.

In its sample, this clonotype is medium-sized. The chain has TRBV6-2 or TRBV6-3 and TRBJ2-3; D tentatively reads TRBD1 or TRBD2 (6 bases each). The V gene's germline CDR1 is MNHEY and CDR2 SVGEGT. CDR3 size: 15 residues. V was clipped by 6 bases and J by 3 bases, with 16 bases between them. Here the CDR3 reads CASSPGGGETDTQYF. CDR3 coding DNA: TGTGCCAGCAGCCCAGGAGGGGGTGAGACAGATACGCAGTATTTT.

This clonotype was counted a few times. CDR3 nucleotides: TGCAGCGCCCTAAGATCAGGGGCTGGTTATGGCTACACCTTC. It is translated as CSALRSGAGYGYTF. The chain uses TRBV29-1 and TRBJ1-2; the D gene is possibly TRBD1 (6 bases). Germline V CDR1 and CDR2: SQVTM, ANQGSEA. V lost 7 bases and J lost 5, with 20 bases in between. This CDR3 contains 14 residues.

This clonotype turned up a few times. V and J are TRBV20-1 and TRBJ2-1, with TRBD2 matching over 7 bases. The V segment lost 2 bases and the J segment 9 bases; nucleotides outside the gene matches: 7. CDR1 and CDR2 from the germline V gene are DFQATT and SNEGSKA (reference sequence). The CDR3 sequence is 13 residues long. Here the CDR3 reads CSARPGSGGEQFF. CDR3 sequence (DNA): TGCAGTGCTAGACCCGGGTCGGGAGGTGAGCAGTTCTTC.

This clonotype was counted at least ten times. V and J are TRBV20-1 and TRBJ1-6; 7 bases are a match to TRBD1. The CDR3 loop spans 15 amino acids. Germline CDR1 and CDR2: DFQATT and SNEGSKA (reference sequence). V lost 0 bases and J lost 9; bases outside the gene matches: 8. The CDR3 loop is CSARDEDRAGSPLHF. In DNA, the CDR3 is TGCAGTGCTAGAGATGAAGACAGGGCCGGTTCACCCCTCCACTTT.

This clonotype came up a few times. The chain carries TRBV7-2 and TRBJ1-2; the match to TRBD1 covers 8 bases. The junction had 8 bases not matched to a gene; V was cut back by 3 bases and J by 8 bases. Per the germline V gene, CDR1 is SGHTA and CDR2 is FQGNSA. The CDR3 covers 14 residues. DNA for the CDR3: TGTGCCAGCAGCTTCGGACAGGGACTAACGGGCTACACCTTC. It codes for CASSFGQGLTGYTF.

V gene TRBV7-2 combines with J gene TRBJ1-2; no clear D gene. V shed 2 bases and J shed 10 bases, with 8 bases lying between them. Per germline, CDR1 SGHTA and CDR2 FQGNSA. The CDR3 length is 11 residues. The CDR3 protein is CASSLSLHYTF. In DNA, the CDR3 is TGTGCCAGCAGCTTAAGTCTTCACTACACCTTC. Based on the CDR3 plus reference TRBV7-2 and TRBJ1-2, the full variable domain is GAGVSQSPSNKVTEKGKDVELRCDPISGHTALYWYRQSLGQGLEFLIYFQGNSAPDKSGLPSDRFSAERTGGSVSTLTIQRTQQEDSAVYLCASSLSLHYTFGSGTRLTVV.

With respect to this clonotype: This may come from a read error, since a much larger clone is one base off. The chain employs TRBV5-1 and TRBJ1-4; D possibly corresponds to TRBD1 (6 bases). The germline CDR1 and CDR2 sequences are SGHRS and YFSETQ. This CDR3 comprises 14 residues. Trimming removed 0 bases at V and 4 bases at J, with 7 bases between. The chain's CDR3 is CASSLGQVNEKLFF. The CDR3 DNA follows: TGCGCCAGCAGCTTGGGACAGGTTAATGAAAAACTGTTTTTT.

The V gene is TRBV4-2, the J gene TRBJ2-5, with TRBD1 matching 7 bases. Per germline, CDR1 LGHNA and CDR2 YNFKEQ. The CDR3 totals 14 residues. The J segment lost 3 bases and the V segment lost 3 bases, leaving 4 bases of the junction unmatched. CDR3 loop: CASSHWGTEETQYF. The DNA of the CDR3 is TGTGCCAGCAGCCACTGGGGGACAGAAGAGACCCAGTACTTC.

This chain joins TRBV10-3 and TRBJ2-3, with D perhaps TRBD1 (5 bases). Trimming took off 6 bases at V and 3 bases at J, with 10 bases between the two ends. The CDR3 covers 13 residues. CDR1 ENHRY and CDR2 SYGVKD come from the germline V gene. In DNA form, the CDR3 reads TGTGCCATCAGCGGCAGGGAAACAGATACGCAGTATTTT. Its protein product is CAISGRETDTQYF.

J is TRBJ1-1 and V is TRBV5-1; D is unclear. This CDR3 contains 14 residues. The germline V and J ends were trimmed by 0 bases and 1 base, with 7 bases remaining between them. Germline V lookup: CDR1 SGHRS, CDR2 YFSETQ. The CDR3 DNA follows: TGCGCCAGCAGCTTGGAGTCAGGGAACACTGAAGCTTTCTTT. Its translation is CASSLESGNTEAFF.

The chain links TRBV6-2 or TRBV6-3 to TRBJ2-2; either TRBD1 or TRBD2 may supply D (5 bases each). The CDR3 sequence is 14 residues long. Between the trimmed V and J ends, which lost 8 bases and 1 base, there was a span of 11 bases. Germline CDR1 reads MNHEY; CDR2 reads SVGEGT. CDR3 DNA: TGTGCCAGCTCGGGACCTATGAACACCGGGGAGCTGTTTTTT. It codes for CASSGPMNTGELFF.

This clonotype occurred a few times. The chain has TRBV18 and TRBJ1-6; D is undetermined. V lost 5 bases to trimming and J lost 7 bases, with 9 bases between them. The CDR3 is 13 residues long. CDR1 KGHSH and CDR2 LQKENI come from the germline V gene. The CDR3 DNA reads as TGTGCCAGCTCAGAAGCCTTCAATTCACCCCTCCACTTT. Its translation is CASSEAFNSPLHF.

The chain combines TRBV7-2 with TRBJ2-7; TRBD2 matches 9 bases. CDR3 length: 15 amino acids. J lost 8 bases, V lost 1 base, and 9 bases had no gene match. CDR1 SGHTA and CDR2 FQGNSA come from the germline V gene. CDR3 nucleotide sequence: TGTGCCAGCAGCTTAGGGAGAGGACTAGCGTATCAGCAGTACTTC. It is translated as CASSLGRGLAYQQYF. The complete variable domain, with remaining parts taken from reference TRBV7-2 and TRBJ2-7, reads GAGVSQSPSNKVTEKGKDVELRCDPISGHTALYWYRQSLGQGLEFLIYFQGNSAPDKSGLPSDRFSAERTGGSVSTLTIQRTQQEDSAVYLCASSLGRGLAYQQYFGPGTRLTVT.

The chain has TRBV25-1 and TRBJ1-2; D may be TRBD1 (6 bases). Germline V lookup: CDR1 MGHDK, CDR2 SYGVNS. Trimming took off 3 bases at V and 7 bases at J, with 12 bases between the two ends. The CDR3 runs 13 residues. The CDR3 sequence: CASSDRGKFGYTF. The CDR3 coding sequence is TGTGCCAGCAGTGACAGGGGTAAATTTGGCTACACCTTC.

This clonotype has a handful of counts. V is TRBV7-9 and J is TRBJ1-1; the D gene is possibly TRBD1 (5 bases). V was clipped by 2 bases and J by 7 bases, with 8 bases between them. CDR1 and CDR2 from the germline V gene are SEHNR and FQNEAQ (reference sequence). The length of the CDR3 is 12 residues. CDR3 DNA: TGTGCCAGCAGCTTAATGACAGTTGAAGCTTTCTTT. Translated, it gives CASSLMTVEAFF. Supplemented by reference TRBV7-9 and TRBJ1-1, the full variable domain reads DTGVSQNPRHKITKRGQNVTFRCDPISEHNRLYWYRQTLGQGPEFLTYFQNEAQLEKSRLLSDRFSAERPKGSFSTLEIQRTEQGDSAMYLCASSLMTVEAFFGQGTRLTVV.